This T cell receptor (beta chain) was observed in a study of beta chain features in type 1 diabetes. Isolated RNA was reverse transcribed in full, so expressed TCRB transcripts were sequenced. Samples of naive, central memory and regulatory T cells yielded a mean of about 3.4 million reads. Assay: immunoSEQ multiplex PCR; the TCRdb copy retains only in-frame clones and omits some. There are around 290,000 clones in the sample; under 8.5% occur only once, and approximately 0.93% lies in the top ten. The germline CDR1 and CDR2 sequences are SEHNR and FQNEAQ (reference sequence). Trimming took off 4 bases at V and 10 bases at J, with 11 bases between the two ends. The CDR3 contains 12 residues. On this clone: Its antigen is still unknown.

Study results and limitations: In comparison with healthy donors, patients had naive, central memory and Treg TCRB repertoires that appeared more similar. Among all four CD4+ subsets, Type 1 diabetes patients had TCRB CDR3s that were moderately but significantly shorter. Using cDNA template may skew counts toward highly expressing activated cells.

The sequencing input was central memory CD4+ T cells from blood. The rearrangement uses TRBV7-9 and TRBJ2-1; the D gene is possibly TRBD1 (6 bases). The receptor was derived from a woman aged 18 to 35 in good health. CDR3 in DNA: TGTGCCAGCAGCTGGGACACATCCGAGCAGTTCTTC. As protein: CASSWDTSEQFF.